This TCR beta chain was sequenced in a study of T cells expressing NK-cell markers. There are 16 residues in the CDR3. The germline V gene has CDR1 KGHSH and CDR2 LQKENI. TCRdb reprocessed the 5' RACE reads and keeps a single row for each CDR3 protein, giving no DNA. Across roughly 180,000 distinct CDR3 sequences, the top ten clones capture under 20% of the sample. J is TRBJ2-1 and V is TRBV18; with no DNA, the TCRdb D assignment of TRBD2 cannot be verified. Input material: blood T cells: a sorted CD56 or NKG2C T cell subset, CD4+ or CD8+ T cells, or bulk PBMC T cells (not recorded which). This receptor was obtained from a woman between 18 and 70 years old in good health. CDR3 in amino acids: CASSLSVWGRNNEQFF.